The 8 T cell receptor beta chains presented below share a single source sample, sequenced in a study of blood T cell repertoires in COVID-19. The data were produced by immunoSEQ multiplex PCR, yet TCRdb's version contains in-frame clones alone and is incomplete. Of about 370,000 clones detected, about 90% appear once; the ten largest clones hold more than 9%. Specimen: peripheral blood. Receptors were obtained from a young woman with COVID-19, enrolled during active disease.

The chain couples TRBV9 to TRBJ2-2, with TRBD1 matching 7 bases. The CDR3 sequence is 13 residues long. Germline V gene lookup returns CDR1 SGDLS and CDR2 YYNGEE. The V and J ends lost 3 bases and 7 bases, in that order; junction bases with no gene match: 3. The CDR3 sequence: CASSGRGSGELFF. CDR3 in DNA: TGTGCCAGCAGCGGCAGGGGGAGCGGGGAGCTGTTTTTT.

The V and J genes are TRBV5-6 and TRBJ2-7, with D unresolved. The CDR3 spans 12 residues. CDR1 SGHDT and CDR2 YYEEEE come from the germline V gene. The germline V and J ends were trimmed by 0 bases and 4 bases, with 5 bases remaining between them. The CDR3 loop is CASSLVPYEQYF. DNA for the CDR3: TGTGCCAGCAGCTTGGTCCCTTACGAGCAGTACTTC.

The chain is built from TRBV28 and TRBJ2-5; 10 bases are shared with TRBD2. V shed 5 bases, J shed 5 bases, and the junction held 14 bases outside the gene matches. Germline CDR1 reads MDHEN; CDR2 reads SYDVKM. The length of the CDR3 is 17 residues. The CDR3 coding sequence is TGTGCCAGCAGTCTAATGACTAGCGGGCTCGGCATGGAGACCCAGTACTTC. This codes for CASSLMTSGLGMETQYF.

This CDR3 is CASSLRMRDSETQYF. In DNA form, the CDR3 reads TGTGCCAGCAGTTTAAGGATGAGGGATTCGGAGACCCAGTACTTC. V gene TRBV28 combines with J gene TRBJ2-5; D might be TRBD2 (5 bases). The CDR3 is 15 residues long. V was trimmed by 2 bases and J by 5 bases, leaving 15 bases between them. CDR1 and CDR2 from the germline V gene are MDHEN and SYDVKM.

Points on this clone: The sample carries other DNA sequences with the same CDR3. The chain recombines TRBV18 with TRBJ1-1; D call uncertain. The V gene lost 3 bases and the J gene lost 2 bases, with 7 bases spanning the gap. Germline assignment: CDR1 KGHSH and CDR2 LQKENI. The CDR3 runs to 13 residues. The CDR3 sequence is CASSPAGNTEAFF. As DNA, the CDR3 is TGTGCCAGCTCACCCGCGGGAAACACTGAAGCTTTCTTT. The entire variable domain, with the rest obtained from reference TRBV18 and TRBJ1-1, is as follows: NAGVMQNPRHLVRRRGQEARLRCSPMKGHSHVYWYRQLPEEGLKFMVYLQKENIIDESGMPKERFSAEFPKEGPSILRIQQVVRGDSAAYFCASSPAGNTEAFFGQGTRLTVV.

This chain connects TRBV3-1 (or the pseudogene TRBV3-2) to TRBJ2-5; the D gene is possibly TRBD1 (6 bases). The CDR3 contains 14 residues. Germline values: CDR1 LGHDT, CDR2 YNNKEL (reference sequence). Trimming cost V 4 bases and J 0 bases, with 9 bases left between them. CDR3 in amino acids: CASSRGQYQETQYF. The CDR3 coding sequence is TGTGCCAGCAGCCGCGGACAGTACCAAGAGACCCAGTACTTC.

The chain uses TRBV27 and TRBJ2-1; 14 nucleotides align to TRBD2. The germline CDR1 and CDR2 sequences are MNHEY and SMNVEV (reference sequence). V lost 3 bases, J lost 3 bases, and 4 bases stayed unmatched. The CDR3 is made up of 17 amino acids. The CDR3 is CASSFLGLAGDYNEQFF. Written as DNA, the CDR3 is TGTGCCAGCAGTTTCCTGGGACTAGCGGGAGACTACAATGAGCAGTTCTTC.

In its sample, this clone was seen a few times. This chain joins TRBV28 and TRBJ1-2, with a possible D match to TRBD1 (5 bases). This CDR3 is 15 amino acids long. Germline V CDR1 and CDR2: MDHEN, SYDVKM. V lost 3 bases and J lost 4, with 15 bases in between. The CDR3 reads CASSLGRATVYGYTF. CDR3 coding DNA: TGTGCCAGCAGTTTGGGCAGGGCGACGGTCTATGGCTACACCTTC.